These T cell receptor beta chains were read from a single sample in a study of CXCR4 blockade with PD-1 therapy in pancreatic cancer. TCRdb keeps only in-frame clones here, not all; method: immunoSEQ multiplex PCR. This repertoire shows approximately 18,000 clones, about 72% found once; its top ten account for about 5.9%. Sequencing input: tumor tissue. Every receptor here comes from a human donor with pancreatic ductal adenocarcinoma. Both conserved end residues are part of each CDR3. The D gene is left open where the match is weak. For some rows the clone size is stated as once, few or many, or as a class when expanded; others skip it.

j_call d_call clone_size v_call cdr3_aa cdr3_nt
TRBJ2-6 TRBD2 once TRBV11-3 CASSATGGSSGANVLTF TGTGCCAGCAGCGCGACGGGAGGCAGCTCTGGGGCCAACGTCCTGACTTTC
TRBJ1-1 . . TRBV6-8 CASHTVNTEAFF TGTGCCAGTCACACCGTTAACACTGAAGCTTTCTTT
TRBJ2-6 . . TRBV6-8 CASSYSSGAGANVLTF TGTGCCAGCAGTTACTCCTCAGGGGCTGGGGCCAACGTCCTGACTTTC
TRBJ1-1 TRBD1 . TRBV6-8 CASSRQGEGGTEAFF TGTGCCAGCAGTCGACAGGGGGAGGGAGGCACTGAAGCTTTCTTT
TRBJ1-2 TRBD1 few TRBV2 CASSEALTGQDYGYTF TGTGCCAGCAGTGAAGCGCTAACGGGACAGGACTATGGCTACACCTTC
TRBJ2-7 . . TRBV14 CASSQELAPLYF TGTGCCAGCAGCCAAGAACTAGCCCCACTGTACTTC
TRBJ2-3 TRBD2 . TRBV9 CASSRAGVTDTQYF TGTGCCAGCAGCAGGGCGGGAGTCACAGATACGCAGTATTTT
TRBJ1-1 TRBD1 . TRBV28 CASAGTGRYTEAFF TGTGCCAGCGCCGGGACAGGGAGATACACTGAAGCTTTCTTT
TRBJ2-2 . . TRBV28 CASSFLRLRNTGELFF TGTGCCAGCAGTTTCCTGAGGCTTCGGAACACCGGGGAGCTGTTTTTT
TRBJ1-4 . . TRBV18 CASSPGQGGEKLFF TGTGCCAGCTCACCAGGTCAGGGAGGTGAAAAACTGTTTTTT
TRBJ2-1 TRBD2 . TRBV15 CATSSSSGSANEQFF TGTGCCACCAGCTCCTCTAGCGGGAGTGCTAATGAGCAGTTCTTC
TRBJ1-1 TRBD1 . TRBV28 CASSGVQGAEAFF TGTGCCAGCAGTGGGGTGCAGGGGGCTGAAGCTTTCTTT
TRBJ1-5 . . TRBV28 CASSQRANQPQHF TGTGCCAGCAGCCAACGGGCAAATCAGCCCCAGCATTTT
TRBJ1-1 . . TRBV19 CASSIVGRDAEAFF TGTGCCAGTAGTATAGTGGGCAGGGACGCTGAAGCTTTCTTT
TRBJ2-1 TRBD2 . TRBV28 CASSGGSSYNEQFF TGTGCCAGCAGCGGCGGGAGCTCCTACAATGAGCAGTTCTTC
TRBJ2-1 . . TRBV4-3 CASSPLTSENEQFF TGCGCCAGCAGCCCCTTGACTAGTGAAAATGAGCAGTTCTTC
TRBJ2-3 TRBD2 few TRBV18 CASSPAAGATDTQYF TGTGCCAGCTCACCCGCAGCGGGAGCCACAGATACGCAGTATTTT